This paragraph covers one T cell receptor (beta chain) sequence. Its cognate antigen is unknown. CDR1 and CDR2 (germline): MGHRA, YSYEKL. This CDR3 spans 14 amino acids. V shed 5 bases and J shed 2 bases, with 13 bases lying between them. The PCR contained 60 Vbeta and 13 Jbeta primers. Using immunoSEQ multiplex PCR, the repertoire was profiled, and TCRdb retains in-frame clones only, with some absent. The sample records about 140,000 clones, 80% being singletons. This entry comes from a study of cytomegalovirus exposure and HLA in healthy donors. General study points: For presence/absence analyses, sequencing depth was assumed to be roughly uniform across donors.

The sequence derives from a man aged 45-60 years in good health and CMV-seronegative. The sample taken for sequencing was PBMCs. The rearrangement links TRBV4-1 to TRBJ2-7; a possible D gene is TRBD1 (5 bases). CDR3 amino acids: CASSVGVRTYEQYF. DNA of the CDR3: TGCGCCAGCAGCGTAGGGGTTCGTACCTACGAGCAGTACTTC.